The T cell receptor (beta chain) described here comes from a study of T cell responses to AZD1222 COVID-19 vaccine. Study outcomes and limitations: Repertoire collection took place solely once the T cell response had peaked. Most donors were white British and more were female, and clonal diversity was possibly underestimated. A rise in Spike-specific TCR breadth and depth followed two AZD1222 doses. Of the AZD1222 recipients, only 5 or 6 were seropositive at baseline.

CDR1 and CDR2 (germline): SGHTA, FQGNSA. The CDR3 length is 13 residues. V shed 2 bases and J shed 4 bases, with 8 bases lying between them. Only in-frame clones appear in the TCRdb table, and some are missing; sequencing was by immunoSEQ multiplex PCR. The sample shows about 270,000 clones, approximately 94% of them seen only once. This clone was detected only once. Its target is unknown. This clonotype was obtained from an adult who received the AZD1222 COVID-19 vaccine. The chain links TRBV7-2 to TRBJ1-1, with D tentatively TRBD1 (5 bases). The sequenced sample was peripheral blood, obtained 28 days after the second AZD1222 dose. CDR3 loop: CASSLQGSTEAFF. The CDR3 region has the DNA TGTGCCAGCAGCTTACAGGGAAGCACTGAAGCTTTCTTT.